What follows are 8 T cell receptor beta chains derived from one specimen sequenced in a study of blood T cell repertoires in COVID-19. Method: immunoSEQ multiplex PCR; TCRdb's copy keeps in-frame clones and lacks some. This table holds about 430,000 clones, over 75% found once. The sample taken for sequencing was PBMCs or T cells enriched from blood (not recorded which). The receptor source for this set is a woman under 30 who had been exposed to COVID-19.

The chain links TRBV30 to TRBJ2-7; no clear D. CDR1 GTSNPN and CDR2 SVGIG come from the germline V gene (reference sequence). Trimming shortened V by 2 bases and J by 2 bases, and 10 bases separated the two germline ends. This CDR3 is 13 amino acids long. The CDR3, as DNA: TGTGCCTGGAGTCTAACAGTCGCCTACGAGCAGTACTTC. Translation: CAWSLTVAYEQYF.

This clone appeared a few times. This chain joins TRBV7-2 and TRBJ2-7; TRBD1 is a possible D gene (5 bases). Germline CDR1 reads SGHTA; CDR2 reads FQGNSA. V lost 1 base and J 4 bases, leaving 8 bases between the germline ends. The CDR3 has 13 amino acids. CDR3 sequence (DNA): TGTGCCAGCAGCTTAGTTTCAGGGTACGAGCAGTACTTC. It is translated as CASSLVSGYEQYF.

This chain links TRBV24-1 with TRBJ2-5; D gene uncertain. Trimming removed 1 base from V and 4 bases from J, with 9 bases in between. The CDR3 length is 14 residues. CDR1 and CDR2 from the germline V gene are KGHDR and SFDVKD. The CDR3 reads CATSDFFLLETQYF. The DNA for the CDR3 is TGTGCCACCAGTGATTTTTTTTTATTAGAGACCCAGTACTTC.

The rearrangement links TRBV6-2 or TRBV6-3 to TRBJ2-7; the D gene is possibly TRBD2 (6 bases). This CDR3 is built from 14 residues. V lost 0 bases and J 1 base, leaving 7 bases between the germline ends. Per germline, CDR1 MNHEY and CDR2 SVGEGT. CDR3: CASSYSDYSYEQYF. CDR3 DNA: TGTGCCAGCAGTTACTCGGACTATTCCTACGAGCAGTACTTC.

In its sample, this clone was seen a few times. The V call is TRBV12-2, the J call TRBJ2-7; the table gives TRBD2 as D, unverified against the DNA. TRBV12-2 is shown as a pseudogene. The CDR3 has 13 amino acids. This CDR3 reads CASLNWRGNEQYF. CDR3 coding DNA: TGTGCAAGTCTCAATTGGAGAGGAAACGAGCAGTACTTC.

In DNA form, the CDR3 reads TGTGCCAGCAGCTTGTCGGGACTATCCCCCTACGAGCAGTACTTC. Protein sequence: CASSLSGLSPYEQYF. The chain is built from TRBV5-4 and TRBJ2-7; TRBD2 matches at 7 bases. Trimming removed 1 base from V and 2 bases from J; junction bases left unmatched: 6. The CDR3 runs 15 residues. The germline V gene has CDR1 SGHNT and CDR2 YYREEE (reference sequence).

This clone was counted a single time. This sequence joins TRBV4-2 and TRBJ2-7, with D possibly matching TRBD1 (5 bases). The CDR3 is 14 amino acids. Trimming removed 2 bases from V and 3 bases from J, with 11 bases in between. The germline CDR1 and CDR2 sequences are LGHNA and YNFKEQ. This CDR3 reads CASSQHGAGYEQYF. The CDR3 DNA sequence: TGTGCCAGCAGCCAACATGGGGCTGGCTACGAGCAGTACTTC.

The chain is built from TRBV5-4 and TRBJ2-3, with D tentatively TRBD2 (6 bases). V dropped 5 bases and J dropped 1 base, with 17 bases sitting between them. CDR1 and CDR2 (germline): SGHNT, YYREEE (reference sequence). This CDR3 is built from 16 residues. CDR3 region: CASSLPLRRGTDTQYF. CDR3 sequence (DNA): TGTGCCAGCAGTTTGCCATTGCGGAGGGGCACAGATACGCAGTATTTT.